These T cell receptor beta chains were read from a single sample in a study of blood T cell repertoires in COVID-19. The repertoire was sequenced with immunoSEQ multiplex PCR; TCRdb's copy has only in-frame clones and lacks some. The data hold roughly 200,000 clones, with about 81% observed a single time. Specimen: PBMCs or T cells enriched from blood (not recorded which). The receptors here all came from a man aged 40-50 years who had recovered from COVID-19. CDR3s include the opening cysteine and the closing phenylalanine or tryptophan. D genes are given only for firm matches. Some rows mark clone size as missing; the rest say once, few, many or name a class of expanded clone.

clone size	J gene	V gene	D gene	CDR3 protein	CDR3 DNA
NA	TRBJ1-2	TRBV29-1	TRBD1	CSVETGQGRGYTF	TGCAGCGTTGAAACAGGACAGGGGCGAGGCTACACCTTC
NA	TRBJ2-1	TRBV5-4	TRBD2	CASSPVGDYYNEQFF	TGTGCCAGCAGCCCAGTGGGGGACTATTACAATGAGCAGTTCTTC
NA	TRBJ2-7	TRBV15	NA	CATSRDNGKGEQYF	TGTGCCACCAGCAGAGACAACGGGAAGGGCGAGCAGTACTTC
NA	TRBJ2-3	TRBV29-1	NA	CSVLGRGTWDTQYF	TGCAGCGTTCTCGGGCGGGGCACCTGGGATACGCAGTATTTT
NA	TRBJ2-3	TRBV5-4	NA	CASSLGGGDTDTQYF	TGTGCCAGCAGCTTGGGAGGCGGGGACACAGATACGCAGTATTTT
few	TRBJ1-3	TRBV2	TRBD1	CASSTRGQGVFPAGNTIYF	TGTGCCAGCAGTACCCGGGGACAGGGAGTTTTCCCCGCTGGAAACACCATATATTTT
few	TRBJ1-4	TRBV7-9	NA	CASSLGLFNEKLFF	TGTGCCAGCAGCTTGGGACTGTTTAATGAAAAACTGTTTTTT
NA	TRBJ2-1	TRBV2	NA	CASIQFPGVSYNEQFF	TGTGCCAGCATCCAATTTCCAGGGGTCTCCTACAATGAGCAGTTCTTC
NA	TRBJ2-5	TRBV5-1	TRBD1	CASDRGGQQETQYF	TGCGCCAGCGACAGAGGGGGACAGCAAGAGACCCAGTACTTC
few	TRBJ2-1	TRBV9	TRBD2	CASSPGLAGSEQFF	TGTGCCAGCAGCCCGGGACTAGCGGGAAGTGAGCAGTTCTTC
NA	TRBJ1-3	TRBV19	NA	CASAQGSSGNTIYF	TGTGCCAGTGCTCAGGGATCTTCTGGAAACACCATATATTTT